Listed below are T cell receptor beta chains from one sample, sequenced in a study of blood T cell repertoires in COVID-19. The repertoire was sequenced with immunoSEQ multiplex PCR; TCRdb's copy has only in-frame clones and lacks some. Among over 250,000 clones, about 85% were seen once, and the ten largest hold 10% to 15%. Material for sequencing was peripheral blood. All receptors derive from a human donor in a cohort sampled during active COVID-19. The CDR3 runs from the conserved cysteine through the conserved F or W. D genes are given only for firm matches.

J gene: TRBJ2-1; V gene: TRBV4-1; D gene: TRBD2; CDR3 DNA: TGCGCCAGCAGCCAAGACCGGGGGGTAATTTACAATGAGCAGTTCTTC; CDR3 protein: CASSQDRGVIYNEQFF
J gene: TRBJ2-7; V gene: TRBV6-6; D gene: TRBD1; CDR3 DNA: TGTGCCAGCAGTAAACAGGGGGGATACGAGCAGTACTTC; CDR3 protein: CASSKQGGYEQYF
J gene: TRBJ2-5; V gene: TRBV30; D gene: TRBD2; CDR3 DNA: TGTGCCTGGAGTGGGGGGGGTGGAGAGACCCAGTACTTC; CDR3 protein: CAWSGGGGETQYF
J gene: TRBJ2-3; V gene: TRBV24-1; D gene: TRBD1; CDR3 DNA: TGTGCCACCAGTAGGGCAGGGGGAGATACGCAGTATTTT; CDR3 protein: CATSRAGGDTQYF
J gene: TRBJ2-3; V gene: TRBV24-1; D gene: TRBD2; CDR3 DNA: TGTGCCACCAGTACAACTAGCGGGAGTTTAGATACGCAGTATTTT; CDR3 protein: CATSTTSGSLDTQYF
J gene: TRBJ1-5; V gene: TRBV19; D gene: TRBD1; CDR3 DNA: TGTGCCAGTAGTACTCGACAGGGGGGGGATCAGCCCCAGCATTTT; CDR3 protein: CASSTRQGGDQPQHF
J gene: TRBJ2-3; V gene: TRBV6-5; D gene: -; CDR3 DNA: TGTGCCAGCAGGAGGATGGCGGCCGGCACAGATACGCAGTATTTT; CDR3 protein: CASRRMAAGTDTQYF
J gene: TRBJ2-1; V gene: TRBV27; D gene: -; CDR3 DNA: TGTGCCAGCAGTTTATATTCAGCGCGCTACTCCTACAATGAGCAGTTCTTC; CDR3 protein: CASSLYSARYSYNEQFF
J gene: TRBJ2-7; V gene: TRBV27; D gene: -; CDR3 DNA: TGTGCCAGCAGTTTGGTTCAGGCGGGGGAGCAGTACTTC; CDR3 protein: CASSLVQAGEQYF
J gene: TRBJ2-3; V gene: TRBV14; D gene: TRBD2; CDR3 DNA: TGTGCCAGCAGCCAAGGGGGCGGGAGAAAGTATTTT; CDR3 protein: CASSQGGGRKYF
J gene: TRBJ1-6; V gene: TRBV2; D gene: -; CDR3 DNA: TGTGCCAGCAGTGGCCAGGGGTGGTCACCCCTCCACTTT; CDR3 protein: CASSGQGWSPLHF
J gene: TRBJ2-7; V gene: TRBV6-5; D gene: TRBD2; CDR3 DNA: TGTGCCAGCAGTCGACTAGCGGTTACCTACGAGCAGTACTTC; CDR3 protein: CASSRLAVTYEQYF
J gene: TRBJ2-7; V gene: TRBV9; D gene: TRBD2; CDR3 DNA: TGTGCCAGCAGCTTGGGACTATCCACCTACGAGCAGTACTTC; CDR3 protein: CASSLGLSTYEQYF
J gene: TRBJ2-6; V gene: TRBV12-5; D gene: -; CDR3 DNA: TGTGCTAGTGGCAGACTTTCTGGGGCCAACGTCCTGACTTTC; CDR3 protein: CASGRLSGANVLTF
J gene: TRBJ2-3; V gene: TRBV4-3; D gene: -; CDR3 DNA: TGCGCCAGCAGCCGCGGGCCTAGCGGCACAGATACGCAGTATTTT; CDR3 protein: CASSRGPSGTDTQYF
J gene: TRBJ1-1; V gene: TRBV7-6; D gene: -; CDR3 DNA: TGTGCCAGCAGCTTAAGTTCCGGGGGAGGCACTGAAGCTTTCTTT; CDR3 protein: CASSLSSGGGTEAFF
J gene: TRBJ2-1; V gene: TRBV7-3; D gene: -; CDR3 DNA: TGTGCCAGCAGCTTGACACGCAATGAGCAGTTCTTC; CDR3 protein: CASSLTRNEQFF
J gene: TRBJ1-4; V gene: TRBV7-8; D gene: TRBD1; CDR3 DNA: TGTGCCAGCAGCGGACAAATACAGGGGAATGAAAAACTGTTTTTT; CDR3 protein: CASSGQIQGNEKLFF